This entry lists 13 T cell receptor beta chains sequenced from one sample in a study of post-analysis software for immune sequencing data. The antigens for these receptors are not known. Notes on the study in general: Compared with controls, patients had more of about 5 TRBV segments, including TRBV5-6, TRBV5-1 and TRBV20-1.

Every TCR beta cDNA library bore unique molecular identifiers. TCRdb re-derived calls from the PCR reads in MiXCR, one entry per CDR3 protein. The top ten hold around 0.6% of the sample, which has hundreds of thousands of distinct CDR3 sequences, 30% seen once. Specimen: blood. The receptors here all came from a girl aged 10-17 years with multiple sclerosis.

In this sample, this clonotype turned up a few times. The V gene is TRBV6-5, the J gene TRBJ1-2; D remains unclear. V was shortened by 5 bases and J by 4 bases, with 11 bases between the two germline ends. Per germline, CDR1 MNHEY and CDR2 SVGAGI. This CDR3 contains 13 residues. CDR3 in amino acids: CASSPQRSYGYTF. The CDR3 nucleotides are TGTGCCAGCAGTCCGCAGCGCTCCTATGGCTACACCTTC.

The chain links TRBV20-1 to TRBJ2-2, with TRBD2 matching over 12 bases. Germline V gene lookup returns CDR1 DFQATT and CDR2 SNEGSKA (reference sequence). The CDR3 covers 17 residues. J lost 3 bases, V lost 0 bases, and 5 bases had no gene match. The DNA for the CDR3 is TGCAGTGCTAGAGATCCCCGACTAGCGGGAGACACCGGGGAGCTGTTTTTT. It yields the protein CSARDPRLAGDTGELFF.

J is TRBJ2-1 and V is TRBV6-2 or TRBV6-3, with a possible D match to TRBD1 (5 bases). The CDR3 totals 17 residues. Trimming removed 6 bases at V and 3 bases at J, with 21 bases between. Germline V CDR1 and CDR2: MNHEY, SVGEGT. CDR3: CASSGRIGHQRYNEQFF. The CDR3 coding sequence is TGTGCCAGCAGCGGCAGAATCGGACACCAGCGCTACAATGAGCAGTTCTTC.

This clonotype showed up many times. CDR3 in DNA: TGTGCCACCAGCAGAGATCGGTACGAGCAGTACTTC. It encodes CATSRDRYEQYF. V usage is TRBV15 and J usage is TRBJ2-7; D not resolved. The CDR3 is 12 residues long. V was pared by 0 bases and J by 4 bases, with 4 bases between. CDR1 and CDR2 from the germline V gene are LNHNV and YYDKDF (reference sequence).

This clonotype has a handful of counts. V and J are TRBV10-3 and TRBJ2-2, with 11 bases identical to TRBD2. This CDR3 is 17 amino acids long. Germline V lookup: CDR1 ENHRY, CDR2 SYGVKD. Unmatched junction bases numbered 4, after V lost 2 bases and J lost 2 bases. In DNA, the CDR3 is TGTGCCATCAGTGAGCCAGGACTAGCGGGTAACACCGGGGAGCTGTTTTTT. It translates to CAISEPGLAGNTGELFF.

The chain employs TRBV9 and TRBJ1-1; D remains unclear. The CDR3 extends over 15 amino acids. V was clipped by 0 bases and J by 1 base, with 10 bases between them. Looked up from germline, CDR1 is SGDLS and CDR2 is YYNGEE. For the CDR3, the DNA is TGTGCCAGCAGCGTAGTCCCAGGTCCGAACACTGAAGCTTTCTTT. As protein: CASSVVPGPNTEAFF.

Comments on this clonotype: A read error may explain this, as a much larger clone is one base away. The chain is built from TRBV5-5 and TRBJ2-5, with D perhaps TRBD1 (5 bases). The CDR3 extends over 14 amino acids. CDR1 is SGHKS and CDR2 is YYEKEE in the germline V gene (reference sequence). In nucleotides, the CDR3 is TGTGCCGGCAGCTTGGGCAGGCCAGGGGAGACCCAGTACTTC. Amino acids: CAGSLGRPGETQYF.

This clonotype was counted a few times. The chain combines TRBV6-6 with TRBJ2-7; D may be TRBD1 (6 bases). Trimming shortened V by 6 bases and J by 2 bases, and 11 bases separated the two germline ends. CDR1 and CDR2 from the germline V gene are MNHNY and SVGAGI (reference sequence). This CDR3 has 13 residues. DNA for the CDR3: TGTGCCAGCAGAAGACAGGCCCCCTACGAGCAGTACTTC. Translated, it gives CASRRQAPYEQYF.

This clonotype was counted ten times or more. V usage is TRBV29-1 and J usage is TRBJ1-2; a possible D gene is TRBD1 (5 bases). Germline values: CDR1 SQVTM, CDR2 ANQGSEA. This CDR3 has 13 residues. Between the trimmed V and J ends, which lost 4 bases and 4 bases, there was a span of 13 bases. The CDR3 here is CSVAPGGGYGYTF. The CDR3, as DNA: TGCAGCGTTGCCCCTGGTGGGGGCTATGGCTACACCTTC.

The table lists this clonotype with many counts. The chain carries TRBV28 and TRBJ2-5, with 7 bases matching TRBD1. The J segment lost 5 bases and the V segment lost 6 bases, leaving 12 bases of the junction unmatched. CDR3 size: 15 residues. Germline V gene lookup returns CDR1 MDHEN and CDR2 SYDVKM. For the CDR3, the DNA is TGTGCCAGCAGCATTACACAGGGGATCTGGGAGACCCAGTACTTC. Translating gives CASSITQGIWETQYF.

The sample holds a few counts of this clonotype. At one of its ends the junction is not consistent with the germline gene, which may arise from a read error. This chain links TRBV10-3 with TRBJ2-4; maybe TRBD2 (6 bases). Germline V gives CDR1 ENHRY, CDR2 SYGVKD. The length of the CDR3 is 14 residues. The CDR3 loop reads CATSTGVAKNIQYF. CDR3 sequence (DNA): TGTGCCACCAGTACGGGGGTAGCCAAAAACATTCAGTACTTC.

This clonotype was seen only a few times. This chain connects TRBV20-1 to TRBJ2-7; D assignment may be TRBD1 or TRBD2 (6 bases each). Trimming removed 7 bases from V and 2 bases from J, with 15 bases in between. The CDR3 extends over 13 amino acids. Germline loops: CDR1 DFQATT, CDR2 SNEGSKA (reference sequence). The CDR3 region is CSVGGNLAYEQYF. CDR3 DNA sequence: TGCAGTGTCGGGGGCAACCTTGCCTACGAGCAGTACTTC.

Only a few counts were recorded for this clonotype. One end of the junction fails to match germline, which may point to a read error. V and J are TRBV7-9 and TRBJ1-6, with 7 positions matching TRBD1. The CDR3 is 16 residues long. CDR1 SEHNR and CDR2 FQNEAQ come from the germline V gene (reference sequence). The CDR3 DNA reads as TGTGCCAGCAGCTTAGTTCAGGGGACAGCTAATTCACCCCCCCACTTT. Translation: CASSLVQGTANSPPHF.